A single sample is the source of the 5 T cell receptor beta chains below, sequenced in a study of T cells in Graves' hyperthyroidism and ophthalmopathy. The investigators amplified TCR beta CDR3 regions from RNA transcripts. The HTBI primer set drove a first-round RT-PCR of the TCR CDR3. TCRdb ran MiXCR on the multiplex PCR reads and lists one entry per CDR3 protein. The sample includes some 140,000 distinct CDR3 sequences, over 20% of them seen just once. The sequenced sample was blood. The receptor set was obtained from a woman between 50 and 59 years old with Graves' hyperthyroidism that later progressed to Graves' ophthalmopathy.

This clonotype was recorded many times. The V call is TRBV18, the J call TRBJ2-5; TRBD1 agrees at 7 bases. Trimming took 3 bases from V and 2 from J; bases not matched to a gene: 6. CDR3 length: 15 residues. The germline V gene has CDR1 KGHSH and CDR2 LQKENI. CDR3 residues: CASSPGTVSQETQYF. The CDR3 nucleotides are TGTGCCAGCTCACCTGGGACAGTATCTCAAGAGACCCAGTACTTC.

The rearrangement links TRBV30 to TRBJ2-1; either TRBD1 or TRBD2 may fit D (5 bases each). CDR1 is GTSNPN, CDR2 SVGIG, per germline (reference sequence). The V and J ends lost 1 base and 1 base respectively, with 8 bases between them. CDR3 size: 14 residues. CDR3 coding DNA: TGTGCCTGGAGTGGCTGGGGGTCCTACAATGAGCAGTTCTTC. Its protein product is CAWSGWGSYNEQFF.

V gene TRBV5-8 combines with J gene TRBJ1-1; 8 nucleotides align to TRBD1. V trimming: 6 bases; J trimming: 5 bases; junction bases outside the gene matches: 9. This CDR3 contains 14 residues. Germline lookup yields CDR1 SGHTS and CDR2 YDEGEE. CDR3 in DNA: TGTGCCAGCATGCCAGGACAGGGCTATACTGAAGCTTTCTTT. It codes for CASMPGQGYTEAFF.

This clonotype was detected once. The gene calls are TRBV28 and TRBJ2-3; 9 bases align to TRBD2. The V and J ends lost 3 bases and 4 bases, in that order; junction bases with no gene match: 14. CDR3 length: 18 residues. Germline values: CDR1 MDHEN, CDR2 SYDVKM. CDR3 protein: CASSLPARTSVFADTQYF. The DNA for the CDR3 is TGTGCCAGCAGTTTGCCCGCCCGGACTAGCGTTTTTGCAGATACGCAGTATTTT.

Many counts were recorded for this clonotype. The chain carries TRBV11-2 and TRBJ2-2, with TRBD2 identical over 9 bases. From germline, CDR1 is SGHAT and CDR2 FQNNGV. The V and J ends lost 2 bases and 5 bases, in that order; junction bases with no gene match: 9. The CDR3 is made up of 17 amino acids. The CDR3 spells CASSLWGLAGRTGELFF. DNA of the CDR3: TGTGCCAGCAGCTTATGGGGGCTAGCGGGAAGGACCGGGGAGCTGTTTTTT.